Sequencing of this T cell receptor beta chain was carried out in a study of technical replicates of blood from a handful of donors. Per the germline V gene, CDR1 is SGHVS and CDR2 is FQNEAQ. The germline V and J ends were trimmed by 1 base and 5 bases, with 14 bases remaining between them. The CDR3 covers 16 residues. Method: immunoSEQ multiplex PCR; TCRdb's copy keeps in-frame clones and lacks some. In the table there are about 80,000 clones, roughly 97% of which are singletons. The sequencing input was T cells isolated from PBMCs. This clonotype was obtained from a human donor in good health. The rearrangement links TRBV7-8 to TRBJ2-2; TRBD1 might be the D (6 bases). CDR3 nucleotides: TGTGCCAGCAGCTTAGTTGGGGACATCCTGACCGGGGAGCTGTTTTTT. Its protein is CASSLVGDILTGELFF.